The rows below give T cell receptor beta chains drawn from one sample of a study of high-grade serous ovarian cancer treatment subgroups. Produced via immunoSEQ multiplex PCR; TCRdb's table is partial and in-frame only. Of roughly 29,000 clones detected, about 81% appear once; the ten largest clones hold approximately 2.3%. The sequenced material came from tumor tissue. The receptors here all came from a human donor with high-grade serous ovarian cancer. CDR3s include the opening cysteine and the closing phenylalanine or tryptophan. Fields, in order: J gene, V gene, clone size, D gene, CDR3 protein, CDR3 DNA. D genes are given only for firm matches. A row's size may be missing; if present it is once, few, many or a size class.

>TRBJ2-1|TRBV7-9|.|.
CASSLESRGQFF
TGTGCCAGCAGCTTAGAATCCAGGGGGCAGTTCTTC
>TRBJ1-5|TRBV28|.|.
CASSFRHREQPQHF
TGTGCCAGCAGTTTCCGGCACAGGGAGCAGCCCCAGCATTTT
>TRBJ1-3|TRBV16|.|TRBD1
CASSLHGTGKSGNTIYF
TGTGCCAGCAGCCTCCATGGGACAGGCAAAAGCGGAAACACCATATATTTT
>TRBJ1-1|TRBV5-1|.|.
CASSLRVQGMNTEAFF
TGCGCCAGCAGCTTAAGGGTCCAGGGCATGAACACTGAAGCTTTCTTT
>TRBJ1-4|TRBV29-1|.|.
CSVWENEKLFF
TGCAGCGTTTGGGAGAATGAAAAACTGTTTTTT
>TRBJ1-2|TRBV28|.|.
CASSQGLRVTNYGYTF
TGTGCCAGCAGTCAGGGGTTGAGGGTTACAAACTATGGCTACACCTTC
>TRBJ1-4|TRBV5-1|.|TRBD1
CASSYGTADNEKLFF
TGCGCCAGCAGCTATGGGACAGCCGATAATGAAAAACTGTTTTTT
>TRBJ2-1|TRBV5-4|once|TRBD1
CASSRDRPTYNEQFF
TGTGCCAGCAGCCGGGACAGGCCTACCTACAATGAGCAGTTCTTC
>TRBJ2-3|TRBV11-2|.|.
CASSFLGYFTDTQYF
TGTGCCAGCAGCTTTTTGGGCTATTTCACAGATACGCAGTATTTT
>TRBJ2-2|TRBV7-2|.|.
CASSRNSNTGELFF
TGTGCCAGCAGCCGCAATTCGAACACCGGGGAGCTGTTTTTT
>TRBJ1-2|TRBV27|few|.
CASSLSPGFGYTF
TGTGCCAGCAGTTTATCTCCCGGGTTTGGCTACACCTTC
>TRBJ2-2|TRBV30|.|TRBD2
CAWSVLGGLADPRNTGELFF
TGTGCCTGGAGTGTACTCGGGGGACTAGCGGACCCCCGAAACACCGGGGAGCTGTTTTTT
>TRBJ2-7|TRBV6-5|.|.
CASSYSHKQGIYEQYF
TGTGCCAGCAGTTACTCACATAAACAGGGTATCTACGAGCAGTACTTC
>TRBJ2-2|TRBV28|.|TRBD1
CASSTQGAVDGELFF
TGTGCCAGCAGTACCCAGGGGGCTGTTGACGGGGAGCTGTTTTTT
>TRBJ2-2|TRBV5-6|once|TRBD2
CASSLWLAGGPTGELFF
TGTGCCAGCAGCTTGTGGCTAGCGGGAGGCCCCACCGGGGAGCTGTTTTTT
>TRBJ1-1|TRBV18|.|.
CASSPTGLGTTEAFF
TGTGCCAGCTCACCGACGGGGTTGGGGACGACTGAAGCTTTCTTT